This TCR beta chain was retrieved from a study of T cell responses to AZD1222 COVID-19 vaccine. General observations from the study: Vaccine-associated CD4 TCRs spanned spike, dominant at 160-218 and 743-854.

With respect to this clone: The antigen is unknown.

Germline assignment: CDR1 SGHNT and CDR2 YENEEA. The ends were cut back, 5 bases at V and 4 bases at J, with 6 bases in the middle. This CDR3 is 12 amino acids long. TCRdb's copy holds only in-frame clones and misses some; the assay was immunoSEQ multiplex PCR. The data show some 150,000 clones, roughly 88% seen once. The clonotype originates from an adult who received the MenACWY meningococcal vaccine as a control. Here the sequenced sample was peripheral blood, taken 28 days after the second dose of the MenACWY control vaccine. The V call is TRBV11-3, the J call TRBJ1-3; D gene uncertain. The CDR3: CASSVRGNTIYF. For the CDR3, the DNA is TGTGCCAGCAGCGTACGGGGAAACACCATATATTTT.